The T cell receptor (beta chain) described here comes from a study of T-cell reconstitution after alpha-beta-depleted transplantation in children. Findings and limits, study-wide: After one year, T-cell counts and TCRbeta diversity mostly came from new T cells. The study traced high day-60 TCRbeta diversity in some patients to surviving recipient T cells and thymic progenitors.

This clonotype was detected ten times or more. Its antigen is not identified. Germline CDR1 reads WSHSY; CDR2 reads SAAADI. J was trimmed by 4 bases and V by 7 bases; bases with no gene match: 6. The CDR3 is made up of 14 amino acids. TCRbeta library preparation incorporated unique molecular identifiers. In TCRdb, the PCR reads were re-called with MiXCR into one record per CDR3 protein. The profile shows hundreds of thousands of distinct CDR3 sequences, under 14% of them singletons. The chain combines TRBV10-2 with TRBJ2-1, with 8 bases aligning to TRBD1. This clonotype was sampled from a male patient aged 2-9 years who had a stem cell transplant for chronic granulomatous disease, so the T cells may come from the graft donor. The input for sequencing was peripheral blood, taken 180 days after TCRalphabeta/CD19-depleted stem cell transplant. This chain's CDR3 is CASTDRAGYNEQFF. CDR3 coding DNA: TGCGCCAGCACGGACAGGGCGGGATACAATGAGCAGTTCTTC.